This record covers a single T cell receptor beta chain. In germline, CDR1 is SQVTM, CDR2 ANQGSEA. The CDR3 spans 14 residues. The sample belongs to a study of blood T cells in healthy people across ages. Using a J-beta primer mix together with a sample-barcoded 5' primer, a second PCR was run for roughly 7 to 11 cycles. MiXCR was run by TCRdb on the 5' RACE reads, yielding one entry per CDR3 protein. There are fewer than 800,000 distinct CDR3 sequences in the sample; roughly 25% occur only once, and around 9.2% lies in the top ten. This sample was also put to use in a study of T cells of mothers and their children. As that study records: Related mother-child pairs showed slightly higher but non-significant overlap than unrelated pairs. The authors found no persistent microchimeric T cell clones.

Sequences were obtained from blood. The chain joins TRBV29-1 to TRBJ2-1; TRBD2 matches 10 bases. The sequence was obtained from a boy aged 10-17 years in good health. The CDR3 DNA reads TGCGGGGCTAGCGGGGGCCCCAACTACAATGAGCAGTTCTTC. This codes for CGASGGPNYNEQFF.